This passage covers 22 T cell receptor beta chains from one sample sequenced in a study of regulatory T cells in long-lasting Graves disease. Sequencing libraries for TCR beta were prepared with iRepertoire HTBI primers and Arm-PCR of CDR3 regions. TCRdb independently ran MiXCR on the multiplex PCR reads; one entry per CDR3 protein. The table records about 470,000 distinct CDR3 sequences, about a fifth of them present only once. Time point given: persistent/refractory GD, antithyroid drugs over 5 years with positive TRAb. PBMCs were the source of the RNA used for TCR sequencing. The sample consisted of peripheral blood mononuclear cells (PBMCs), taken when the disease was refractory, from a patient treated with antithyroid drugs. Source of these receptors: a female donor with Graves disease.

This clonotype occurred many times. V gene TRBV27 combines with J gene TRBJ2-7; D could derive from TRBD1 or TRBD2 (5 bases each). The CDR3 runs to 14 residues. V was shortened by 4 bases and J by 5 bases, with 15 bases between the two germline ends. Germline values: CDR1 MNHEY, CDR2 SMNVEV (reference sequence). The CDR3 DNA follows: TGTGCCAGCAGTTCCCGGGGCGGATGGGACGAGCAGTACTTC. Translation: CASSSRGGWDEQYF.

The rearrangement uses TRBV6-5 and TRBJ2-2, with D possibly matching TRBD2 (6 bases). Trimming took 2 bases from V and 10 from J, leaving 11 bases between them. The CDR3 has 13 amino acids. The germline CDR1 and CDR2 sequences are MNHEY and SVGAGI. This chain's CDR3 is CASSYNGGAELFF. CDR3 bases: TGTGCCAGCAGTTACAACGGGGGAGCGGAGCTGTTTTTT.

Many counts were recorded for this clonotype. This sequence joins TRBV28 and TRBJ1-3; D remains unclear. The CDR3 extends over 16 amino acids. The V gene lost 4 bases and the J gene lost 0 bases, with 13 bases spanning the gap. Germline lookup yields CDR1 MDHEN and CDR2 SYDVKM. The DNA for the CDR3 is TGTGCCAGCAGTTCAACGATTCGCTCCTCTGGAAACACCATATATTTT. This codes for CASSSTIRSSGNTIYF.

This clonotype was recorded a few times. The CDR3 coding sequence is TGTGCCAGCAGTTCCTCAAGGGGACGGAACACTGAAGCTTTCTTT. Translated: CASSSSRGRNTEAFF. V and J are TRBV6-5 and TRBJ1-1; possible D gene TRBD1, 5 bases. CDR1 is MNHEY and CDR2 is SVGAGI in the germline V gene. The V gene lost 4 bases and the J gene lost 1 base, with 13 bases spanning the gap. The CDR3 is 15 residues long.

The chain has TRBV27 and TRBJ2-7, with 7 positions matching TRBD1. This CDR3 spans 15 amino acids. The ends lost 0 bases at V and 2 bases at J; junction bases unmatched: 4. Germline V gene sequence: CDR1 MNHEY, CDR2 SMNVEV (reference sequence). The CDR3 DNA sequence: TGTGCCAGCAGTTTATCGACAGGGATCCCCTACGAGCAGTACTTC. Protein: CASSLSTGIPYEQYF.

This clonotype has ten or more counts. The J gene is TRBJ2-7, the V gene TRBV30; no definite D call. Trimming stripped 0 bases from V and 4 bases from J, with 4 bases between. The germline V gene encodes CDR1 GTSNPN and CDR2 SVGIG (reference sequence). The CDR3 has 11 amino acids. The CDR3 is CAWSVGYEQYF. In DNA, the CDR3 is TGTGCCTGGAGTGTGGGGTACGAGCAGTACTTC.

CDR3 DNA sequence: TGCGCCAGCAGCTTGGCCGGGGGGGACGAGACCCAGTACTTC. It yields the protein CASSLAGGDETQYF. V is TRBV5-1 and J is TRBJ2-5, with 8 bases fitting TRBD2. The V and J ends lost 0 bases and 5 bases, in that order; junction bases with no gene match: 3. CDR1 and CDR2 (germline): SGHRS, YFSETQ. The CDR3 totals 14 residues.

This clonotype has at least ten counts. This rearrangement joins TRBV28 to TRBJ2-7, with a tentative D call TRBD2 (6 bases). This CDR3 comprises 15 residues. V lost 5 bases, J lost 0 bases, and 14 bases lay in between. The germline V gene encodes CDR1 MDHEN and CDR2 SYDVKM. The CDR3 is CASSPPGLLSYEQYF. The CDR3 DNA is TGTGCCAGCAGTCCACCGGGACTCCTCTCCTACGAGCAGTACTTC. Based on the CDR3 plus reference TRBV28 and TRBJ2-7, the full variable domain is DVKVTQSSRYLVKRTGEKVFLECVQDMDHENMFWYRQDPGLGLRLIYFSYDVKMKEKGDIPEGYSVSREKKERFSLILESASTNQTSMYLCASSPPGLLSYEQYFGPGTRLTVT.

Points on this clonotype: The junction does not match germline at one end; this may be a read error. The rearrangement links TRBV7-2 to TRBJ2-1; D remains unclear. CDR3 length equals 13 residues. Germline CDR1 SGHTA, CDR2 FQGNSA. The CDR3 DNA reads as TGTGCCAGCAGTTTAGACACGTACAATGGGCAGTTCTTC. This encodes CASSLDTYNGQFF.

The chain joins TRBV27 to TRBJ1-2; a weak D match, TRBD1 (6 bases). This CDR3 is built from 14 residues. Germline lookup yields CDR1 MNHEY and CDR2 SMNVEV (reference sequence). Between the trimmed V and J ends, which lost 8 bases and 8 bases, there was a span of 21 bases. In nucleotides, the CDR3 is TGTGCCAGCTGGGAGGGGGGCCATATGAGGGGCTACACCTTC. Protein: CASWEGGHMRGYTF.

The chain carries TRBV6-1 and TRBJ2-5, with 11 bases aligning to TRBD2. This CDR3 is 15 amino acids long. Per the germline V gene, CDR1 is MNHNS and CDR2 is SASEGT. The V and J ends lost 4 bases and 4 bases, in that order; junction bases with no gene match: 5. The CDR3 DNA reads as TGTGCCAGCAGTGGGCGAGGACTAGCGGGAGAGACCCAGTACTTC. This sequence encodes CASSGRGLAGETQYF.

On this clonotype: This may be a read error: a much more frequent sequence differs by one nucleotide. The rearrangement uses TRBV6-5 and TRBJ2-7, with D hard to call. The CDR3 loop spans 14 amino acids. Germline CDR1 reads MNHEY; CDR2 reads SVGAGI. V was cut by 2 bases and J by 6 bases, with 14 bases left in between. CDR3 region: CASSYGEASGEQYF. The CDR3 DNA follows: TGTGCCAGCAGTTACGGAGAGGCCTCGGGCGAGCAGTACTTC.

This clonotype was counted once. V and J are TRBV27 and TRBJ2-1; the match to TRBD2 covers 10 bases. J was trimmed by 6 bases and V by 0 bases; bases with no gene match: 2. The CDR3 is made up of 15 amino acids. Germline CDR1 reads MNHEY; CDR2 reads SMNVEV (reference sequence). The CDR3 DNA follows: TGTGCCAGCAGTTTATCCAGCGGGGGGGGCAATGAGCAGTTCTTC. This gives the protein CASSLSSGGGNEQFF.

This clonotype came up many times. This chain connects TRBV12-3 or TRBV12-4 to TRBJ1-5; 9 positions match TRBD1. The CDR3 has 14 residues. J gave up 3 bases and V 4 bases, and 1 base lay outside the gene matches. CDR3 sequence: CASSWDRDNQPQHF. For the CDR3, the DNA is TGTGCCAGCAGTTGGGACAGGGACAATCAGCCCCAGCATTTT.

This clonotype was seen a single time. This rearrangement joins TRBV5-1 to TRBJ2-7; TRBD1 matches at 7 bases. Looked up from germline, CDR1 is SGHRS and CDR2 is YFSETQ. Trimming cost V 4 bases and J 6 bases; bases outside gene matches: 10. CDR3 size: 14 residues. In DNA form, the CDR3 reads TGCGCCAGCAGCCCCGGACAGGTACCGGCCGAGCAGTACTTC. It codes for CASSPGQVPAEQYF.

This clonotype has more than one count but fewer than ten. The chain carries TRBV20-1 and TRBJ1-1; D is ambiguous. Between the trimmed V and J ends, which lost 6 bases and 2 bases, there was a span of 10 bases. Germline V gives CDR1 DFQATT, CDR2 SNEGSKA (reference sequence). The CDR3 contains 12 residues. The CDR3 reads CSAEQQNTEAFF. The CDR3 nucleotides are TGCAGTGCCGAACAGCAAAACACTGAAGCTTTCTTT.

The chain joins TRBV6-2 or TRBV6-3 to TRBJ1-3, with D tentatively TRBD1 (6 bases). Per the germline V gene, CDR1 is MNHEY and CDR2 is SVGEGT. The CDR3 spans 13 residues. V was trimmed by 5 bases and J by 3 bases, leaving 8 bases between them. The DNA for the CDR3 is TGTGCCAGCAGTACAGGGTTTGGAAACACCATATATTTT. Translation gives CASSTGFGNTIYF.

Of note for this clonotype: Since a much larger clone is just one base distant, this may be a read error. Since the CDR3 does not end with the conserved phenylalanine or tryptophan, this likely comes from a read error. V and J are TRBV2 and TRBJ1-2, with D maybe TRBD1 (6 bases). Germline V gives CDR1 SNHLY, CDR2 FYNNEI. This CDR3 spans 12 amino acids. Trimming took off 5 bases at V and 8 bases at J, with 12 bases between the two ends. The CDR3 bases are TGTGCCAGCAGTACTAGACAGGAGGGCTACACCCTC. It codes for CASSTRQEGYTL.

The V gene is TRBV5-1, the J gene TRBJ1-1; 9 positions match TRBD1. Germline trimming cut 4 bases from V and 4 bases from J; bases unmatched to any gene: 8. CDR3 length equals 15 residues. Germline V lookup: CDR1 SGHRS, CDR2 YFSETQ. CDR3 sequence reads: CASSSTGGRGTEAFF. CDR3 DNA sequence: TGCGCCAGCAGCAGTACAGGGGGCCGAGGCACTGAAGCTTTCTTT.

The V gene is TRBV15, the J gene TRBJ1-1; no firm D call. The CDR3 loop spans 15 amino acids. V dropped 1 base and J dropped 7 bases, with 16 bases sitting between them. CDR1 LNHNV and CDR2 YYDKDF come from the germline V gene (reference sequence). CDR3 residues: CATSRGGDEMDEAFF. In nucleotides, the CDR3 is TGTGCCACCAGCAGAGGGGGAGACGAAATGGATGAAGCTTTCTTT.

The chain links TRBV9 to TRBJ2-7; 11 bases are shared with TRBD2. The germline CDR1 and CDR2 sequences are SGDLS and YYNGEE. This CDR3 has 17 amino acids. The ends lost 0 bases at V and 2 bases at J; junction bases unmatched: 7. The CDR3 reads CASSVDASGRLAYEQYF. As DNA, the CDR3 is TGTGCCAGCAGCGTAGACGCTAGCGGGAGGTTGGCCTACGAGCAGTACTTC.

V gene TRBV6-1 combines with J gene TRBJ1-2, with unresolved D. The CDR3 totals 14 residues. V dropped 4 bases and J dropped 8 bases, with 17 bases sitting between them. CDR1 and CDR2 from the germline V gene are MNHNS and SASEGT. CDR3: CASSVFGFSDGYTF. The CDR3 bases are TGTGCCAGCAGTGTATTCGGGTTTTCAGACGGCTACACCTTC.